These T cell receptor beta chains were read from a single sample in a study of response to subunit inactivated influenza vaccine. Each CDR3 protein is one row after TCRdb ran MiXCR on the RT-PCR reads. Among about 540,000 distinct CDR3 sequences listed, approximately 24% were seen once. These data were also filed under a second study, of T cells expressing NK-cell markers.

Sequenced material: CD4+ T cells sorted from PBMCs, taken 12 days after vaccination. The source of these receptors is a man aged 50 or older who received an inactivated influenza vaccine. The CDR3 runs from the conserved cysteine through the conserved F or W. A D gene is named only where the DNA matches it firmly. Only part of the rows carry a size: once, few, many, or a class if the clone is expanded.

13 TRBJ1-6 TRBV25-1 once . CASSVKRGTPLHF TGTGCCAGCAGTGTTAAACGGGGGACGCCCCTCCACTTT
15 TRBJ2-5 TRBV29-1 . TRBD2 CSVGGLAGYQETQYF TGCAGCGTGGGGGGACTAGCGGGGTACCAAGAGACCCAGTACTTC
13 TRBJ2-1 TRBV28 few . CASNRVGNNEQFF TGTGCCAGCAACAGGGTAGGCAACAATGAGCAGTTCTTC
13 TRBJ1-1 TRBV20-1 few . CSAREMPHTEAFF TGCAGTGCTAGAGAAATGCCCCACACTGAAGCTTTCTTT
15 TRBJ2-7 TRBV11-2 few TRBD2 CASRGLGLAGNEQYF TGTGCCAGCAGGGGATTGGGACTAGCGGGGAACGAGCAGTACTTC
13 TRBJ1-1 TRBV4-3 . . CASSQAQDTEAFF TGCGCCAGCAGCCAAGCCCAGGACACTGAAGCTTTCTTT
16 TRBJ2-1 TRBV11-1 many . CASSLRAALLGNEQFF TGTGCCAGCAGCTTACGAGCGGCCCTTTTAGGGAATGAGCAGTTCTTC
15 TRBJ2-1 TRBV10-3 many TRBD2 CATRTSGSGVSEQFF TGTGCCACGAGAACTAGCGGGAGCGGAGTCAGTGAGCAGTTCTTC
15 TRBJ1-1 TRBV6-2/TRBV6-3 many . CASSARAGRGTEAFF TGTGCCAGCAGTGCCCGAGCGGGGCGAGGGACTGAAGCTTTCTTT
14 TRBJ2-7 TRBV25-1 few . CASSEALRPYEQYF TGTGCCAGCAGTGAAGCCCTCCGGCCCTACGAGCAGTACTTC
16 TRBJ2-1 TRBV4-1 few . CASSQQHLANRDEQFF TGCGCCAGCAGCCAACAACACCTAGCGAATCGGGATGAGCAGTTCTTC
14 TRBJ2-7 TRBV5-1 few TRBD1 CASSKDRASYEQYF TGCGCCAGCAGCAAGGACAGGGCCTCCTACGAGCAGTACTTC
16 TRBJ1-5 TRBV5-1 . TRBD1 CASSSDRGESNQPQHF TGCGCCAGCAGTTCGGACAGGGGGGAGAGCAATCAGCCCCAGCATTTT
15 TRBJ1-4 TRBV3-1 few . CASSQDRGNSEKLFF TGTGCCAGCAGCCAAGATCGAGGGAACAGTGAAAAACTGTTTTTT
14 TRBJ2-3 TRBV3-1 few . CASSQDLVADTQYF TGTGCCAGCAGCCAAGATCTCGTGGCAGATACGCAGTATTTT
13 TRBJ2-7 TRBV20-1 once . CSAIGAAPYEQYF TGCAGTGCTATCGGGGCGGCCCCCTACGAGCAGTACTTC
18 TRBJ2-3 TRBV28 few TRBD1 CASRLPGQGSIRTDTQYF TGTGCCAGCAGATTACCGGGACAGGGTTCGATCCGCACAGATACGCAGTATTTT
15 TRBJ2-1 TRBV10-3 . TRBD2 CAISGGLAGGGEQFF TGTGCCATCAGCGGTGGACTAGCGGGAGGAGGGGAGCAGTTCTTC
15 TRBJ2-5 TRBV6-1 . . CASSPPKGGRETQYF TGTGCCAGCAGCCCCCCGAAGGGGGGTAGAGAGACCCAGTACTTC
12 TRBJ1-2 TRBV28 few . CASSFRANGYTF TGTGCCAGCAGTTTCAGGGCGAATGGCTACACCTTC
12 TRBJ1-6 TRBV5-1 . . CASSSPGSPLHF TGCGCCAGCAGCTCCCCCGGTTCACCCCTCCACTTT
14 TRBJ1-1 TRBV4-3 . . CASSQDTGGTEAFF TGCGCCAGCAGCCAAGATACGGGAGGCACTGAAGCTTTCTTT
14 TRBJ1-4 TRBV9 . . CASSARDLNEKLFF TGTGCCAGCAGCGCCCGGGACCTTAATGAAAAACTGTTTTTT
14 TRBJ1-5 TRBV6-2/TRBV6-3 . . CASETVDSNQPQHF TGTGCCAGTGAGACAGTCGATAGCAATCAGCCCCAGCATTTT
15 TRBJ2-1 TRBV5-1 few TRBD2 CASSLVVSGSDEQFF TGCGCCAGCAGCTTGGTTGTTAGCGGGAGCGATGAGCAGTTCTTC
15 TRBJ2-2 TRBV29-1 . TRBD1 CSVERLQGATGELFF TGCAGCGTTGAACGACTGCAGGGGGCCACCGGGGAGCTGTTTTTT
16 TRBJ2-1 TRBV9 . TRBD2 CASSVEGTSGYNEQFF TGTGCCAGCAGCGTAGAGGGGACTAGCGGTTACAATGAGCAGTTCTTC
16 TRBJ2-5 TRBV20-1 few . CSARDSRWASEETQYF TGCAGTGCTAGAGATTCTAGGTGGGCCAGTGAAGAGACCCAGTACTTC
13 TRBJ2-7 TRBV15 . . CATKMADLNEQYF TGTGCCACCAAGATGGCCGACTTAAACGAGCAGTACTTC
14 TRBJ1-2 TRBV2 . . CASSDRFANYGYTF TGTGCCAGCAGTGATCGGTTCGCTAACTATGGCTACACCTTC
16 TRBJ2-1 TRBV6-1 . . CASKDVSPSSYNEQFF TGTGCCAGCAAGGATGTCTCCCCGAGCTCCTACAATGAGCAGTTCTTC
14 TRBJ2-3 TRBV5-1 . . CASCLAVFTDTQYF TGCGCCAGCTGTTTAGCGGTCTTCACAGATACGCAGTATTTT
15 TRBJ1-5 TRBV12-3/TRBV12-4 few TRBD1 CASRRGQYSNQPQHF TGTGCCAGCAGGCGGGGACAGTATAGCAATCAGCCCCAGCATTTT
17 TRBJ2-2 TRBV20-1 . TRBD2 CSARSLLAGGPVGELFF TGCAGTGCTAGGAGCTTACTAGCGGGAGGGCCTGTCGGGGAGCTGTTTTTT
16 TRBJ1-6 TRBV7-8 . TRBD1 CASSLEGAAIRSPLHF TGTGCCAGCAGCTTAGAGGGGGCAGCGATCCGATCACCCCTCCACTTT
15 TRBJ1-5 TRBV28 . . CASSPSQGSNQPQHF TGTGCCAGCAGCCCCTCTCAGGGGAGCAATCAGCCCCAGCATTTT
17 TRBJ1-6 TRBV10-3 . TRBD1 CATRGTAIINYNSPLHF TGTGCCACCCGCGGGACAGCTATCATAAACTATAATTCACCCCTCCACTTT
14 TRBJ2-7 TRBV7-6 . . CASSLVGQGSEQYF TGTGCCAGCAGCTTAGTAGGGCAGGGCTCCGAGCAGTACTTC
16 TRBJ2-7 TRBV6-2/TRBV6-3 . TRBD2 CASSTLRTRSSYEQYF TGTGCCAGCAGTACGCTCCGGACTAGGAGCTCCTACGAGCAGTACTTC